Described below is a single TCR beta chain sequence and its context. This CDR3 spans 14 amino acids. The V and J ends lost 8 bases and 9 bases, in that order; junction bases with no gene match: 9. The germline gives CDR1 PRHDT, CDR2 FYEKMQ (reference sequence). This specimen comes from a study of blood T cells in healthy people across ages. Together with a sample-barcoded 5' primer, a J-beta primer mix was included in a second PCR lasting about 7 to 12 cycles. The template-switch adaptor was a 5' adaptor with 12 random nucleotides. It tagged each cDNA molecule. TCRdb recomputed calls from the 5' RACE reads with MiXCR, one row per CDR3 protein. The sample includes roughly 2 million distinct CDR3 sequences, 49% seen only once; the top ten take around 2.1%.

V is TRBV13 and J is TRBJ2-1, with TRBD2 matching over 11 bases. The sample taken for sequencing was blood. This TCR was sampled from a woman aged 35 to 49 in good health. As DNA, the CDR3 is TGTGCCAGCCCGATTAGCGGGGGGGCCGGTGAGCAGTTCTTC. Protein sequence: CASPISGGAGEQFF.